These 18 T cell receptor beta chains share one sample of origin, sequenced in a study of regulatory T cells in long-lasting Graves disease. Time point: newly diagnosed GD, antithyroid drugs for less than 3 months. After RNA was extracted from PBMCs, the TCR library was made from it. To make TCR beta libraries, researchers used iRepertoire HTBI primers and Arm-PCR of CDR3 regions. TCRdb passed the multiplex PCR reads through MiXCR, listing each CDR3 protein once. There are 550,000 or so distinct CDR3 sequences in the sample; around 12% occur only once, and approximately 9.6% lies in the top ten. The sample was also linked to a second study, of T cells in Graves' hyperthyroidism and ophthalmopathy.

Sequenced here: peripheral blood mononuclear cells (PBMCs), sampled at new diagnosis, from a patient treated with antithyroid drugs. The receptor set was obtained from a woman between 25 and 40 years old with Graves disease.

In its sample, this clonotype was seen many times. The rearrangement joins TRBV2 to TRBJ2-1; D remains ambiguous. Germline CDR1 reads SNHLY; CDR2 reads FYNNEI. Trimming took off 0 bases at V and 4 bases at J, with 4 bases between the two ends. The CDR3 has 13 residues. The CDR3 protein is CASSEARYNEQFF. The CDR3 bases are TGTGCCAGCAGTGAAGCGCGATACAATGAGCAGTTCTTC.

This clonotype was detected ten times or more. The chain combines TRBV30 with TRBJ1-1, with TRBD1 as a possible D gene (6 bases). The CDR3 runs to 13 residues. With 5 bases removed from V and 7 bases from J, the gap between germline ends came to 17 bases. CDR1 is GTSNPN, CDR2 SVGIG, per germline (reference sequence). This CDR3 is CAWSTGLAVEAFF. As DNA, the CDR3 is TGTGCCTGGTCGACAGGCCTAGCAGTTGAAGCTTTCTTT.

This clonotype was seen only a few times. The chain carries TRBV20-1 and TRBJ1-5; 8 bases fit TRBD1. Germline V gene lookup returns CDR1 DFQATT and CDR2 SNEGSKA (reference sequence). The junction had 12 bases not matched to a gene; V was cut back by 5 bases and J by 0 bases. The CDR3 extends over 17 amino acids. In DNA, the CDR3 is TGCAGTGCTGAATTCCCGGGACAGGATAATAGCAATCAGCCCCAGCATTTT. Protein sequence: CSAEFPGQDNSNQPQHF.

This clonotype was seen repeatedly, ten times or more. The chain is built from TRBV6-1 and TRBJ1-1; possible D gene TRBD1, 6 bases. V lost 7 bases and J 6 bases, leaving 21 bases between the germline ends. Germline V gene sequence: CDR1 MNHNS, CDR2 SASEGT. The CDR3 runs 15 residues. In DNA form, the CDR3 reads TGTGCCAGCACCCTCGAGGGGGGTTCAGTCGCTGAAGCTTTCTTT. Translated: CASTLEGGSVAEAFF.

This clonotype was observed at least ten times. This rearrangement joins TRBV20-1 to TRBJ2-1; TRBD2 is a possible D gene (6 bases). Trimming left V 5 bases short and J 0 bases short, with 20 bases between. The CDR3 runs to 17 residues. Germline loops: CDR1 DFQATT, CDR2 SNEGSKA (reference sequence). The chain's CDR3 is CSAPGTYNRSSYNEQFF. The CDR3 coding sequence is TGCAGTGCTCCCGGGACTTACAACCGGAGCTCCTACAATGAGCAGTTCTTC.

This clonotype was seen repeatedly, ten times or more. J is TRBJ2-2 and V is TRBV3-1; D gene ambiguous. CDR3 length: 15 amino acids. Germline CDR1 reads LGHDT; CDR2 reads YNNKEL (reference sequence). Trimming removed 1 base from V and 7 bases from J, with 13 bases in between. CDR3 in amino acids: CASSQVRPGGGELFF. CDR3 DNA sequence: TGTGCCAGCAGCCAAGTACGACCGGGTGGCGGGGAGCTGTTTTTT.

The chain uses TRBV19 and TRBJ1-1; unclear D gene. V was trimmed by 3 bases and J by 4 bases, leaving 12 bases between them. Germline V CDR1 and CDR2: LNHDA, SQIVND (reference sequence). The CDR3 is 14 residues long. This CDR3 is CASSIWLPSTEAFF. CDR3 nucleotide sequence: TGTGCCAGTAGTATCTGGCTCCCGAGCACTGAAGCTTTCTTT.

Comments on this clonotype: It may be a read error: a sequence one base away is much more abundant. The V gene is TRBV28, the J gene TRBJ2-7, with a weak D call TRBD1 (6 bases). With 0 bases removed from V and 1 base from J, the gap between germline ends came to 10 bases. Per the germline V gene, CDR1 is MDHEN and CDR2 is SYDVKM. The CDR3 covers 15 residues. For the CDR3, the DNA is TGTGCCAGCAGTTTATGGAACAGGGATTCCTACGAGCAGTACTTC. Translated, it gives CASSLWNRDSYEQYF.

The DNA of the CDR3 is TGTGCCAGCAGTTACACCCCCTCGTCAAGCGGAAGCACAGATACGCAGTATTTT. This sequence encodes CASSYTPSSSGSTDTQYF. The J gene is TRBJ2-3, the V gene TRBV6-5; TRBD2 is a possible D gene (5 bases). V was trimmed by 2 bases and J by 0 bases, leaving 18 bases between them. The V gene's germline CDR1 is MNHEY and CDR2 SVGAGI. The CDR3 runs 18 residues.

This clonotype was recorded many times. Written as DNA, the CDR3 is TGCGCCAGCAGCCCGCGACAGGGTAGTGCCTATGGCTACACCTTC. As protein: CASSPRQGSAYGYTF. The chain combines TRBV4-3 with TRBJ1-2, with 7 bases identical to TRBD1. The germline CDR1 and CDR2 sequences are LGHNA and YSLEER. With 4 bases clipped from V and 4 bases from J, the junction kept 9 bases outside the gene matches. The CDR3 covers 15 residues.

In this sample, this clonotype turned up many times. The CDR3 DNA follows: TGTGCCAGCAGCTTGCCCGGGACAGGGCAAGAGACCCAGTACTTC. This gives the protein CASSLPGTGQETQYF. V and J are TRBV5-6 and TRBJ2-5; 9 nucleotides agree with TRBD1. Germline V gene lookup returns CDR1 SGHDT and CDR2 YYEEEE. The CDR3 is made up of 15 amino acids. J lost 2 bases, V lost 1 base, and 3 bases had no gene match.

This chain uses TRBV20-1 with TRBJ2-1; 8 positions match TRBD2. Germline CDR1 DFQATT, CDR2 SNEGSKA (reference sequence). Losses at the gene ends were 3 bases for V and 7 bases for J; bases not matched to a gene: 8. This CDR3 region has 14 residues. The CDR3, as DNA: TGCAGTGCTAGGAGGGGACTAGACACGAATGAGCAGTTCTTC. Protein: CSARRGLDTNEQFF.

This clonotype occurred a few times. The chain links TRBV27 to TRBJ2-7; D ambiguous. Trimming shortened V by 5 bases and J by 0 bases, and 11 bases separated the two germline ends. Germline values: CDR1 MNHEY, CDR2 SMNVEV (reference sequence). CDR3 length equals 14 residues. The CDR3 spells CASSQDFSSYEQYF. In DNA form, the CDR3 reads TGTGCCAGCAGTCAAGACTTTAGCTCCTACGAGCAGTACTTC.

This clonotype occurred many times. V and J are TRBV7-9 and TRBJ1-3, with D perhaps TRBD1 (5 bases). Deletions cut 0 bases from V and 2 bases from J, with 11 bases between. This CDR3 has 16 amino acids. Germline CDR1 is SEHNR and CDR2 is FQNEAQ (reference sequence). This chain's CDR3 is CASSLAGTRTGNTIYF. The DNA of the CDR3 is TGTGCCAGCAGCTTAGCCGGGACCCGAACTGGAAACACCATATATTTT. The variable domain in full, with the rest retrieved from reference TRBV7-9 and TRBJ1-3, is DTGVSQNPRHKITKRGQNVTFRCDPISEHNRLYWYRQTLGQGPEFLTYFQNEAQLEKSRLLSDRFSAERPKGSFSTLEIQRTEQGDSAMYLCASSLAGTRTGNTIYFGEGSWLTVV.

This clonotype has a count of ten or more. The chain combines TRBV24-1 with TRBJ2-1, with 9 bases fitting TRBD1. This CDR3 region has 16 residues. The V segment lost 2 bases and the J segment 1 base; nucleotides outside the gene matches: 2. CDR1 is KGHDR, CDR2 SFDVKD, per germline. The CDR3, as DNA: TGTGCCACCAGTGATTGGACAGGGGCGTCCTACAATGAGCAGTTCTTC. Translation: CATSDWTGASYNEQFF.

This clonotype was counted a few times. The V call is TRBV27, the J call TRBJ1-6, with 12 bases identical to TRBD1. Looked up from germline, CDR1 is MNHEY and CDR2 is SMNVEV (reference sequence). Trimming removed 8 bases from V and 10 bases from J; junction bases left unmatched: 12. The CDR3 is 16 residues long. The CDR3 DNA reads TGTGCCAGCTGGACCGGGACAGGGGGCTATTGGTCACCCCTCCACTTT. Its protein is CASWTGTGGYWSPLHF.

This clonotype was seen a few times. V is TRBV10-3 and J is TRBJ2-7; tentatively, D is TRBD2 (6 bases). Trimming stripped 0 bases from V and 3 bases from J, with 15 bases between. The CDR3 is 16 residues long. CDR1 ENHRY and CDR2 SYGVKD come from the germline V gene. The CDR3: CAISESGIGAGYEQYF. In nucleotides, the CDR3 is TGTGCCATCAGTGAGTCGGGTATAGGAGCGGGCTACGAGCAGTACTTC.

The table lists this clonotype with many counts. The rearrangement uses TRBV11-2 and TRBJ2-3; D is unclear. V lost 5 bases and J 2 bases, leaving 14 bases between the germline ends. The CDR3 covers 15 residues. Germline CDR1 SGHAT, CDR2 FQNNGV. The CDR3 sequence is CASSSWEKDTDTQYF. In DNA, the CDR3 is TGTGCCAGCAGCAGCTGGGAAAAAGACACAGATACGCAGTATTTT.